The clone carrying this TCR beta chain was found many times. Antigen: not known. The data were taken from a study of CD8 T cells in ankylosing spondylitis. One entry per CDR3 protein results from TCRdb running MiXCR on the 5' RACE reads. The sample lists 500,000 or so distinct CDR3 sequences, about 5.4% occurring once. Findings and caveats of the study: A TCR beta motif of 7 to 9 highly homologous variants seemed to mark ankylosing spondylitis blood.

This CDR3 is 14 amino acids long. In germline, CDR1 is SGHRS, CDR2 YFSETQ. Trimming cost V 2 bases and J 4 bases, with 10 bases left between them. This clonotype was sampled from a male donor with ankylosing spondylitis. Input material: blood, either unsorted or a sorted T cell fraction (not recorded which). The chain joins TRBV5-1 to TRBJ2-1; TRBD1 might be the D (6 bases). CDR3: CASSFPDSYNEQFF. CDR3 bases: TGCGCCAGCAGCTTCCCGGACAGTTACAATGAGCAGTTCTTC.